This TCR beta chain was profiled in a study of control samples from healthy donors and cancer patients. This clone was recorded only once. V gave up 2 bases and J gave up 8 bases, with 4 bases separating them. Germline CDR1 reads MNHNS; CDR2 reads SASEGT. This CDR3 comprises 11 residues. Produced via immunoSEQ multiplex PCR; TCRdb's table is partial and in-frame only. The sample lists 78,000 or so clones, 84% seen once, with about 15% in the top ten. The chain has TRBV6-1 and TRBJ2-1, with unresolved D. This TCR was recovered from a man between 45 and 60 years old in good health. The sequencing input was blood. CDR3 sequence (DNA): TGTGCCAGCAGTGAAATTCATGAGCAGTTCTTC. Translated: CASSEIHEQFF.